The rows below give T cell receptor beta chains drawn from one sample of a study of regulatory and conventional T cells in breast cancer. MiXCR, run by TCRdb on the PCR reads, gives a single entry per CDR3 protein. The sample consists of around 15,000 distinct CDR3 sequences, about 31% of them appearing once. The source material was conventional T cells from blood. The source of these receptors is a female donor in good health. CDR3s include the opening cysteine and the closing phenylalanine or tryptophan. A row's size may be missing; if present it is once, few, many or a size class.

clone size,V gene,J gene,CDR3 protein
medium-sized,TRBV11-3,TRBJ2-2,CASSLSGELFF
medium-sized,TRBV12-3/TRBV12-4,TRBJ1-5,CASSLESNQPQHF
once,TRBV4-1,TRBJ1-1,CASSQGTASNTEAFF
many,TRBV11-2,TRBJ2-1,CASSLLLTGGMGNEQFF
-,TRBV11-2,TRBJ2-2,CASSLGQRETGELFF
-,TRBV20-1,TRBJ2-2,CSAKHEGNTGELFF
-,TRBV7-2,TRBJ2-5,CASSLHRIQETQYF
few,TRBV6-6,TRBJ1-1,CASSYSGRGGRTEAFF
few,TRBV7-9,TRBJ1-1,CASSPEGRVAFF
-,TRBV20-1,TRBJ2-7,CSARKLAGAQTYEQYF
-,TRBV5-4,TRBJ2-1,CASSLVAGANEQFF
-,TRBV5-4,TRBJ1-1,CASSTGTLNAEAFF
medium-sized,TRBV5-1,TRBJ1-2,CASSSRPNVIGYTF
-,TRBV5-4,TRBJ2-1,CASSKGGLAGSNEQFF
-,TRBV3-1,TRBJ1-5,CASSQGITRVSDQPQHF
-,TRBV7-2,TRBJ2-3,CASSSGLVADTQYF